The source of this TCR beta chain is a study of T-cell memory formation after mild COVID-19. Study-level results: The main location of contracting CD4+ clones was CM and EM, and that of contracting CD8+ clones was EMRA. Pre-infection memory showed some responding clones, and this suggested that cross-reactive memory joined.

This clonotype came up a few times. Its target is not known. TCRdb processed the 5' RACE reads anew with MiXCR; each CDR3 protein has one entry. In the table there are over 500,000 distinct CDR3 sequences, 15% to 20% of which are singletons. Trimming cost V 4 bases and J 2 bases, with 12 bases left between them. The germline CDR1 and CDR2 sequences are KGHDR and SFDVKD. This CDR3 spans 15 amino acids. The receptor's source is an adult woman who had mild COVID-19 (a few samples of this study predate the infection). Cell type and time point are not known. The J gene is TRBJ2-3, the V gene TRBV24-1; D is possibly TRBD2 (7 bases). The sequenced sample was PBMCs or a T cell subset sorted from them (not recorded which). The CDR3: CATSEGGPPTDTQYF. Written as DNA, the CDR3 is TGTGCCACCAGTGAGGGGGGGCCCCCCACAGATACGCAGTATTTT.